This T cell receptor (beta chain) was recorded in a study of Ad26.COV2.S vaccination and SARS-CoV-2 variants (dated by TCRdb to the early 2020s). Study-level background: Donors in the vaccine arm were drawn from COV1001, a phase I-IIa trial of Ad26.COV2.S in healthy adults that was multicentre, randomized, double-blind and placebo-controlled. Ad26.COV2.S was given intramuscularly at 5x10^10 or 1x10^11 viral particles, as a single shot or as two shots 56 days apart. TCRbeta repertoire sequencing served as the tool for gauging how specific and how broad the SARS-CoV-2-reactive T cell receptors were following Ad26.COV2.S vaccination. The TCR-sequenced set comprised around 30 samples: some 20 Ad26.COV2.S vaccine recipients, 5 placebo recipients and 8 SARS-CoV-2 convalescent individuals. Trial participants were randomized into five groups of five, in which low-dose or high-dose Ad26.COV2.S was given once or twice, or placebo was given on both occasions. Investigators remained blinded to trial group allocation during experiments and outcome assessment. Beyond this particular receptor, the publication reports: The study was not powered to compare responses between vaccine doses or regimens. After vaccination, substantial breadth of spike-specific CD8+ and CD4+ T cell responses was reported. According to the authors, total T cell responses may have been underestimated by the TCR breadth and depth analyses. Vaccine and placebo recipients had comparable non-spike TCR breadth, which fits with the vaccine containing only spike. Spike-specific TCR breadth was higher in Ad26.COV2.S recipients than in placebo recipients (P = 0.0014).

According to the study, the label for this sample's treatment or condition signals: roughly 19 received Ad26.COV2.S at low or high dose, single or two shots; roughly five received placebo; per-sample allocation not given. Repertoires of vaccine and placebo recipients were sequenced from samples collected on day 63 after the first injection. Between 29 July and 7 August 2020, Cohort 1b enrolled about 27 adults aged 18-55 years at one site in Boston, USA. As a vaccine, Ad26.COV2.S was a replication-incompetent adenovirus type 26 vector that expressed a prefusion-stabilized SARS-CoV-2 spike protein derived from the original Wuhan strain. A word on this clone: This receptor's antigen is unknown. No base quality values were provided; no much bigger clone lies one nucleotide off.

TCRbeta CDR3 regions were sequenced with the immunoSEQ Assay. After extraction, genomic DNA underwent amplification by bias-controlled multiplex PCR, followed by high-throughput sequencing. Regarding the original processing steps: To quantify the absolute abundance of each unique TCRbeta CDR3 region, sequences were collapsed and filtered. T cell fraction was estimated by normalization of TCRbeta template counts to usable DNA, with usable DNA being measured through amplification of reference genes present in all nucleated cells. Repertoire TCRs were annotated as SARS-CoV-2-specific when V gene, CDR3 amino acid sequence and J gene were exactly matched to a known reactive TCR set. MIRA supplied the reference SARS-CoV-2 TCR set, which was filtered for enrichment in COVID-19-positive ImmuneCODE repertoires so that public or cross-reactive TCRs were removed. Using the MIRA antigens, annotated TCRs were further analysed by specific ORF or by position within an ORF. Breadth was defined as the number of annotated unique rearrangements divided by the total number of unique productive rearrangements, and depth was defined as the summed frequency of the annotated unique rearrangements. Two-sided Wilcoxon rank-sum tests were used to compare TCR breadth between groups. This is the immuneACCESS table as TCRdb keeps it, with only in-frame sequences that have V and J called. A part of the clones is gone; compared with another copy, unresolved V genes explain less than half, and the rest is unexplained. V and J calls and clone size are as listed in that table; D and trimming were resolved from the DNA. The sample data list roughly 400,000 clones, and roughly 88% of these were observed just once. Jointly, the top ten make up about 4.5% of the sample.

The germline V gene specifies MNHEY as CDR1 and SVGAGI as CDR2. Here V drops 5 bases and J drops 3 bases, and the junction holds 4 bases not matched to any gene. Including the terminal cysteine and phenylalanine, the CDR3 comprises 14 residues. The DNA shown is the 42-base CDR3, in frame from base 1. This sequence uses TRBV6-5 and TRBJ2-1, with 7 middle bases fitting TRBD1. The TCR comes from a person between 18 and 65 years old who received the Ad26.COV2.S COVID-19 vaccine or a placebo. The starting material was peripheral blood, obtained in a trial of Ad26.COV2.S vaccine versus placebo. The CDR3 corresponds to CASSPGTDYNEQFF. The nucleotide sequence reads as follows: TGTGCCAGCAGTCCCGGGACAGACTACAATGAGCAGTTCTTC.